The rows below give T cell receptor beta chains drawn from one sample of a study of T cell responses to AZD1222 COVID-19 vaccine. Sequencing used immunoSEQ multiplex PCR; TCRdb keeps in-frame clones, though not all of them. The sample records over 100,000 clones, about 88% being singletons. Sequenced here: peripheral blood, sampled on day 0 of AZD1222 vaccination. The receptors shown here come from an adult in good health. CDR3s leave out the opening cysteine and the closing phenylalanine or tryptophan.

TRBV30,TRBJ2-2,AWSLGGAAGELF
TRBV30,TRBJ1-6,AFRDGGLRTSYNSPLH
TRBV9,TRBJ2-3,ASTQGGASTDTQY
TRBV29-1,TRBJ1-2,SVEDNRGLGYT
TRBV6-1,TRBJ2-1,ASSEVRSNEQF
TRBV6-1,TRBJ1-5,ASSEQFQPQH
TRBV5-1,TRBJ2-5,ASSLWPRLGLTQY
TRBV6-5,TRBJ2-1,ASSYGIAGWNEQF
TRBV6-5,TRBJ2-5,ASSYMGRETQY
TRBV19,TRBJ1-1,ASSPGYMNTEAF
TRBV20-1,TRBJ1-1,SARTGSGAF
TRBV7-3,TRBJ2-1,ASSLHSGGINNEQF
TRBV11-2,TRBJ1-1,ASKDRLNTEAF
TRBV5-5,TRBJ1-1,ASSLSQGAEAF
TRBV9,TRBJ2-1,ASSSPGGLAFNEQF
TRBV5-1,TRBJ1-1,ASSSTTGPAF
TRBV5-5,TRBJ1-2,ASTYHRGYT